This TCR beta chain came from a study of blood T cell repertoires in COVID-19. Whole-study context: From T cells, B-cell-depleted T cells, or PBMCs came the material, which was cDNA or gDNA.

The participants were between roughly 18 and 100 years old and came from 24 US areas. The study counted Cohort 3 donors as recovered given two negative PCRs, clearance, or symptom resolution. CDR3 size: 14 residues. Trimming removed 10 bases from V and 3 bases from J, with 18 bases in between. From germline, CDR1 is MNHEY and CDR2 SVGAGI. The authors' processing: Estimated nucleated cell counts came from reference gene primer amplification. Profiling relied on immunoSEQ multiplex PCR, and the TCRdb table lists in-frame clones only, not all of them. That table gives V, J and clone size, and the DNA gave D and trimming. The sample carries approximately 350,000 clones, 83% recorded once.

This chain uses TRBV6-5 with TRBJ1-1; D possibly corresponds to TRBD1 (5 bases). The TCR sequence derives from a woman aged 45-65 years who had recovered from COVID-19. Sequences were obtained from PBMCs or T cells enriched from blood (not recorded which). The CDR3 region is CATQRGDQYTEAFF. CDR3 DNA sequence: TGTGCCACCCAGCGGGGGGACCAATACACTGAAGCTTTCTTT.